The 13 T cell receptor beta chains listed next were all sequenced from one sample in a study of OX40 agonist ivuxolimab in advanced cancers. Clones were read by immunoSEQ multiplex PCR, and TCRdb kept only the in-frame ones, dropping some. The sample includes roughly 60,000 clones, 84% seen only once; the top ten take over 4%. Sequences were derived from CD4+ or CD8+ T cells sorted from blood, sampled in a trial of the OX40 agonist ivuxolimab. Receptors were obtained from an adult with an advanced solid tumor such as melanoma, head and neck, liver or kidney cancer.

The gene calls are TRBV7-8 and TRBJ2-7; no firm D call. The germline V and J ends were trimmed by 3 bases and 2 bases, with 14 bases remaining between them. The V gene's germline CDR1 is SGHVS and CDR2 FQNEAQ. This CDR3 is built from 15 residues. Here the CDR3 reads CASSFRQTQTYEQYF. DNA of the CDR3: TGTGCCAGCAGCTTCCGTCAAACTCAAACCTACGAGCAGTACTTC.

The genes are TRBV6-1 and TRBJ2-5, with unresolved D. Germline CDR1 is MNHNS and CDR2 is SASEGT. Trimming shortened V by 8 bases and J by 1 base, and 14 bases separated the two germline ends. The length of the CDR3 is 14 residues. The CDR3 DNA follows: TGTGCCAGCGGTCTACGGGCCGTCCAAGAGACCCAGTACTTC. Translation: CASGLRAVQETQYF.

J is TRBJ2-4 and V is TRBV19; the match to TRBD1 covers 9 bases. The CDR3 runs to 14 residues. The V gene end was trimmed by 9 bases and the J gene end by 8 bases; junction bases not matched to a gene: 11. CDR1 is LNHDA and CDR2 is SQIVND in the germline V gene (reference sequence). The CDR3: CASGGQGRWDIQYF. CDR3 nucleotide sequence: TGTGCCAGCGGGGGACAGGGCCGTTGGGACATTCAGTACTTC.

There are a few counts of this clone. The V call is TRBV11-2, the J call TRBJ2-7; 10 bases match TRBD1. The length of the CDR3 is 16 residues. V lost 5 bases to trimming and J lost 5 bases; unmatched junction nucleotides: 12. CDR1 is SGHAT and CDR2 is FQNNGV in the germline V gene. CDR3 amino acids: CASSARGQGRFDEQYF. In nucleotides, the CDR3 is TGTGCCAGCAGCGCCCGGGGACAGGGGAGGTTTGACGAGCAGTACTTC.

The chain uses TRBV5-4 and TRBJ2-1, with 8 positions matching TRBD1. The CDR3 runs 15 residues. Germline assignment: CDR1 SGHNT and CDR2 YYREEE (reference sequence). J was trimmed by 3 bases and V by 4 bases; bases with no gene match: 6. For the CDR3, the DNA is TGTGCCAGCAGCCAGGGGACAGGAGTCTACAATGAGCAGTTCTTC. This sequence encodes CASSQGTGVYNEQFF.

V usage is TRBV4-1 and J usage is TRBJ2-1; TRBD2 matches 9 bases. The CDR3 has 15 residues. Germline V gives CDR1 MGHRA, CDR2 YSYEKL. J lost 0 bases, V lost 5 bases, and 2 bases had no gene match. CDR3 loop: CASSALAGSYNEQFF. The CDR3 region has the DNA TGCGCCAGCAGCGCACTAGCGGGCTCCTACAATGAGCAGTTCTTC.

Comments on this clone: Other DNA sequences within the sample encode an identical CDR3. The chain joins TRBV18 to TRBJ2-7, with a tentative D call TRBD2 (6 bases). This CDR3 is built from 14 residues. Germline CDR1 KGHSH, CDR2 LQKENI. V gave up 3 bases and J gave up 3 bases, with 12 bases separating them. The CDR3 bases are TGTGCCAGCTCACCGAGGCGGGACCACTACGAGCAGTACTTC. Translation gives CASSPRRDHYEQYF.

The rearrangement joins TRBV4-1 to TRBJ2-7, with D possibly matching TRBD1 (6 bases). CDR1 and CDR2 from the germline V gene are MGHRA and YSYEKL. The V and J ends lost 3 bases and 3 bases respectively, with 6 bases between them. The length of the CDR3 is 12 residues. CDR3 region: CASSQDSYEQYF. The CDR3 DNA is TGCGCCAGCAGCCAGGACAGCTACGAGCAGTACTTC.

The CDR3 reads CSARGDHTQYF. DNA of the CDR3: TGCAGTGCCCGAGGGGACCATACGCAGTATTTT. This rearrangement joins TRBV20-1 to TRBJ2-3; D might be TRBD1 or TRBD2, each matching 5 bases. The germline V gene encodes CDR1 DFQATT and CDR2 SNEGSKA (reference sequence). Trimming took off 6 bases at V and 7 bases at J, with 11 bases between the two ends. There are 11 residues in the CDR3.

The chain recombines TRBV12-2 with TRBJ2-1; the table names TRBD2, a call not compared with the DNA. TRBV12-2 is a listed pseudogene. There are 21 residues in the CDR3. In DNA, the CDR3 is TGTGCAAGTCGCTTAGCGACGACTAGCGGGAGCGGGAGCTTGGGATACAATGAGCAGTTCTTC. Translated: CASRLATTSGSGSLGYNEQFF.

This clone was counted a few times. The CDR3 sequence: CASSTNPGQGASPLHF. For the CDR3, the DNA is TGTGCCAGTAGTACGAACCCGGGACAGGGCGCTTCACCCCTCCACTTT. The rearrangement links TRBV19 to TRBJ1-6; 9 bases are shared with TRBD1. The V gene end was trimmed by 4 bases and the J gene end by 9 bases; junction bases not matched to a gene: 10. The germline gives CDR1 LNHDA, CDR2 SQIVND (reference sequence). The CDR3 runs to 16 residues. The full variable domain, rest sourced from reference TRBV19 and TRBJ1-6, is DGGITQSPKYLFRKEGQNVTLSCEQNLNHDAMYWYRQDPGQGLRLIYYSQIVNDFQKGDIAEGYSVSREKKESFPLTVTSAQKNPTAFYLCASSTNPGQGASPLHFGNGTRLTVT.

V usage is TRBV6-5 and J usage is TRBJ1-3; D gene unclear. The germline gives CDR1 MNHEY, CDR2 SVGAGI. With 6 bases removed from V and 4 bases from J, the gap between germline ends came to 10 bases. This CDR3 is 13 amino acids long. The CDR3, as DNA: TGTGCCAGCAGGCTAACCGGGGGAAACACCATATATTTT. Translated, it gives CASRLTGGNTIYF.

The chain employs TRBV6-1 and TRBJ1-1; TRBD1 aligns across 9 bases. The CDR3 loop spans 13 amino acids. J gave up 11 bases and V 5 bases, and 9 bases lay outside the gene matches. CDR1 and CDR2 (germline): MNHNS, SASEGT. The CDR3 DNA follows: TGTGCCAGCAGTATACAGGGGGCGCGGATTGCTTTCTTT. This sequence encodes CASSIQGARIAFF.